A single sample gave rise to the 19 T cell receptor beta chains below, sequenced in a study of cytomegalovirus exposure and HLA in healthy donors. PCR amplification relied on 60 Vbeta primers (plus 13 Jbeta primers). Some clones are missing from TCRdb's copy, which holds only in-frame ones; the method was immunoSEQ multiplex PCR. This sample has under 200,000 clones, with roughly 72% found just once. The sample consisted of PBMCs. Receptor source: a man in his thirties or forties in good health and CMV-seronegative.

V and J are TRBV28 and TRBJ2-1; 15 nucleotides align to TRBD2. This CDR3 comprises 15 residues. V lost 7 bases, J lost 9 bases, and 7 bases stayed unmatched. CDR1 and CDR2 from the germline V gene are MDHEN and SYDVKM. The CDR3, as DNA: TGTGCCAGCACCAGGACTAGCGGGAGGGCCTTTGAGCAGTTCTTC. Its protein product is CASTRTSGRAFEQFF. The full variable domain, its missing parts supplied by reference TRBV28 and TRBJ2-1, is DVKVTQSSRYLVKRTGEKVFLECVQDMDHENMFWYRQDPGLGLRLIYFSYDVKMKEKGDIPEGYSVSREKKERFSLILESASTNQTSMYLCASTRTSGRAFEQFFGPGTRLTVL.

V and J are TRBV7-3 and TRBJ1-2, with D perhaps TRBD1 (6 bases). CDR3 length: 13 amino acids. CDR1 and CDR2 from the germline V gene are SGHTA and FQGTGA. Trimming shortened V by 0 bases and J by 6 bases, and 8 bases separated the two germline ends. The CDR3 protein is CASSLTPGDGYTF. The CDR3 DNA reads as TGTGCCAGCAGCTTAACCCCAGGGGATGGCTACACCTTC.

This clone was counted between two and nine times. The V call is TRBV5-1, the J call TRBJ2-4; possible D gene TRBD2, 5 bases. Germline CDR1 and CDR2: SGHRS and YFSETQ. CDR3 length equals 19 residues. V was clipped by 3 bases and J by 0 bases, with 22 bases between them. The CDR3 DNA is TGCGCCAGCAGCTCCCGCCCTTTAACTCGGGAACTAGCCAAAAACATTCAGTACTTC. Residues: CASSSRPLTRELAKNIQYF.

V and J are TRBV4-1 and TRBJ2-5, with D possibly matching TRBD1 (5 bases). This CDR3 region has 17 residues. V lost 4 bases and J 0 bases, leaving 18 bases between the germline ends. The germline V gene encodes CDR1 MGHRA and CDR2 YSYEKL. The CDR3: CASSPWGATEDQETQYF. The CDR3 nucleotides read TGCGCCAGCAGCCCCTGGGGCGCCACTGAGGACCAAGAGACCCAGTACTTC.

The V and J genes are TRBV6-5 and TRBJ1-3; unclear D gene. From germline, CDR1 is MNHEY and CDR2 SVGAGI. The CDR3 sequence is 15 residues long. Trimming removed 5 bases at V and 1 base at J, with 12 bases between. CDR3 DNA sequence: TGTGCCAGCAGTCCCACCGGGAGATCTGGAAACACCATATATTTT. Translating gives CASSPTGRSGNTIYF.

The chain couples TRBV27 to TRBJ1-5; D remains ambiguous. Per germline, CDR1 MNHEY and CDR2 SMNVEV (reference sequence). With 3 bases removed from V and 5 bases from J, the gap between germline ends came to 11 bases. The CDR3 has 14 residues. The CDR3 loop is CASSFSGFDQPQHF. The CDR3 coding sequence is TGTGCCAGCAGTTTTTCGGGATTCGATCAGCCCCAGCATTTT.

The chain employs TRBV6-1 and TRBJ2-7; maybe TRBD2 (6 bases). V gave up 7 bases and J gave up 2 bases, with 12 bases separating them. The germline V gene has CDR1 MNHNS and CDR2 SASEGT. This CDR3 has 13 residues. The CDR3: CASISGSPYEQYF. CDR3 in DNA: TGTGCCAGCATTTCCGGGAGCCCCTACGAGCAGTACTTC.

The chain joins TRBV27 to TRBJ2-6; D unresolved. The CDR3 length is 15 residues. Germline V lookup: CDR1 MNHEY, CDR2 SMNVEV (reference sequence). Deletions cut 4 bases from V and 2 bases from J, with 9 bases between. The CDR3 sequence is CASSSWSPGANVLTF. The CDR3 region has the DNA TGTGCCAGCAGTTCCTGGAGCCCTGGGGCCAACGTCCTGACTTTC.

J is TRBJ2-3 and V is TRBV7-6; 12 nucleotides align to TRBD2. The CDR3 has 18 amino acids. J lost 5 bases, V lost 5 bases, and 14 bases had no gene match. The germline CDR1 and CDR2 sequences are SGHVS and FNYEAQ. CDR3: CASSPNRRASGRGDTQYF. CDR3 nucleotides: TGTGCCAGCAGCCCAAACAGACGGGCTAGCGGGAGGGGAGATACGCAGTATTTT.

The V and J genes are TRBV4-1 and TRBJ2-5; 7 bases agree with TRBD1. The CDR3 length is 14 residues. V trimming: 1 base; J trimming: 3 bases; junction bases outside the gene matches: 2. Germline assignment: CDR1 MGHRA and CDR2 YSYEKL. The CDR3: CASSQVDREETQYF. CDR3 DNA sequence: TGCGCCAGCAGCCAAGTTGACAGGGAAGAGACCCAGTACTTC.

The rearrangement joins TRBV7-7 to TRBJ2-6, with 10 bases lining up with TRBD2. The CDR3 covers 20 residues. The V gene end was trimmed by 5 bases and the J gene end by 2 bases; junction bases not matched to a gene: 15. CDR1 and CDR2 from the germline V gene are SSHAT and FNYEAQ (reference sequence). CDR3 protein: CASSPGWLAGVGAGANVLTF. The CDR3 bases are TGTGCCAGCAGCCCCGGGTGGCTAGCGGGAGTTGGGGCTGGGGCCAACGTCCTGACTTTC.

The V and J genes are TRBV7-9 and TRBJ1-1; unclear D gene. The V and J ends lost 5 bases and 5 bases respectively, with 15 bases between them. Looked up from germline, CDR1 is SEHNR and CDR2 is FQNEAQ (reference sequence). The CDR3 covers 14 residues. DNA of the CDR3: TGTGCCAGCAGCAATTCGGGGTCGAGAACTGAAGCTTTCTTT. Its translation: CASSNSGSRTEAFF.

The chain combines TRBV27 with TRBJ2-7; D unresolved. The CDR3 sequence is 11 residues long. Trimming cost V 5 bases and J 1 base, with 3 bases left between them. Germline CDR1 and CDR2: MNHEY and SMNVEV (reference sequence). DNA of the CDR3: TGTGCCAGCAGTCAATCCTACGAGCAGTACTTC. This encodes CASSQSYEQYF.

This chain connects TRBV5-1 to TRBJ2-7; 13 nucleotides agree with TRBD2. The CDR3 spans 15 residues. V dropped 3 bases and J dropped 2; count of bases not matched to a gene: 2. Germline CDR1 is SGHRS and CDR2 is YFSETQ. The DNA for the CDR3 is TGCGCCAGCAGCTCAGGACTAGCGGGGGCCTACGAGCAGTACTTC. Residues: CASSSGLAGAYEQYF. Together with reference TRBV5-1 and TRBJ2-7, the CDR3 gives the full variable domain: KAGVTQTPRYLIKTRGQQVTLSCSPISGHRSVSWYQQTPGQGLQFLFEYFSETQRNKGNFPGRFSGRQFSNSRSEMNVSTLELGDSALYLCASSSGLAGAYEQYFGPGTRLTVT.

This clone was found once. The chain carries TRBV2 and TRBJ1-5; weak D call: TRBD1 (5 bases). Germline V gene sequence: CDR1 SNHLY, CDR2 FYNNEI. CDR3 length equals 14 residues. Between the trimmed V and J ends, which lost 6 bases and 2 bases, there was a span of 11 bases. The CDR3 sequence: CASSLGPGNQPQHF. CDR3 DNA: TGTGCCAGCAGCCTGGGGCCGGGCAATCAGCCCCAGCATTTT.

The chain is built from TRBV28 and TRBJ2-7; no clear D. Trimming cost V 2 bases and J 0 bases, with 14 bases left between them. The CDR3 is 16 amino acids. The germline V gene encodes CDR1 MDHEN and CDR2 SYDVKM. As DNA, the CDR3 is TGTGCCAGCAGTTTAGGCGGCAGCTCCAGCTCCTACGAGCAGTACTTC. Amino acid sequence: CASSLGGSSSSYEQYF.

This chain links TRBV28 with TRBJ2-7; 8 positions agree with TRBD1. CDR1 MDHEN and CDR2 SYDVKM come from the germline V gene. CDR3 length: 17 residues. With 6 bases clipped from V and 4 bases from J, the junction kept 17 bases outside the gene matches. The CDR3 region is CASRGTRTPGGAYEQYF. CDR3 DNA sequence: TGTGCCAGCAGGGGAACAAGAACCCCAGGGGGCGCTTACGAGCAGTACTTC.

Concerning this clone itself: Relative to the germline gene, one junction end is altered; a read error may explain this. The CDR3 reads CASSLDIRLNF. CDR3 DNA sequence: TGTGCCAGCAGCTTGGACATACGACTCAACTTC. The chain links TRBV5-6 to TRBJ2-5; D unresolved. This CDR3 spans 11 amino acids. Germline CDR1 SGHDT, CDR2 YYEEEE.

In DNA, the CDR3 is TGCGCCAGCAGCTTAGGGACAGCCACTGAAGCTTTCTTT. Amino acids: CASSLGTATEAFF. The chain is built from TRBV5-1 and TRBJ1-1, with 7 bases identical to TRBD1. This CDR3 spans 13 amino acids. J gave up 4 bases and V 2 bases, and 2 bases lay outside the gene matches. From germline, CDR1 is SGHRS and CDR2 YFSETQ.